Shown below are 9 T cell receptor beta chains from a single sample sequenced in a study of CD8+CD57+ T cells in acquired aplastic anemia. In patients chosen for sequencing, flow cytometry had shown CD8+CD57+ cell expansion. Investigators profiled TCR beta VDJ and CDR3 from genomic DNA template. TCRdb processed the reads anew with MiXCR; each CDR3 protein has one entry. The table records 100,000 to 150,000 distinct CDR3 sequences, about 43% of them present only once. The source material was sorted CD4+, CD8+, or CD8+CD57+ T cells (not recorded which) from PBMCs. These receptors were taken from a human donor with aplastic anemia.

The chain couples TRBV20-1 to TRBJ1-1; TRBD1 agrees at 11 bases. The germline V gene encodes CDR1 DFQATT and CDR2 SNEGSKA (reference sequence). This CDR3 is 15 amino acids long. Unmatched junction bases numbered 8, after V lost 4 bases and J lost 4 bases. The CDR3 coding sequence is TGCAGTGCTACTGGACAGGGGGCGGGTGGCACTGAAGCTTTCTTT. Translating gives CSATGQGAGGTEAFF.

This chain joins TRBV19 and TRBJ1-6; weak D call: TRBD1 (6 bases). V was cut by 7 bases and J by 7 bases, with 14 bases left in between. The V gene's germline CDR1 is LNHDA and CDR2 SQIVND (reference sequence). The CDR3 runs to 14 residues. DNA of the CDR3: TGTGCCAGTACCCGGCGGGACACCAATTCACCCCTCCACTTT. The encoded protein is CASTRRDTNSPLHF.

This clonotype appeared many times. This chain uses TRBV5-1 with TRBJ2-5, with D possibly matching TRBD2 (6 bases). Trimming left V 5 bases short and J 1 base short, with 12 bases between. The CDR3 covers 14 residues. CDR1 and CDR2 (germline): SGHRS, YFSETQ. The CDR3 is CASSLSSAQETQYF. CDR3 nucleotide sequence: TGCGCCAGCAGTTTGTCTAGCGCCCAAGAGACCCAGTACTTC.

This sequence joins TRBV2 and TRBJ2-7, with D maybe TRBD2 (6 bases). The CDR3 length is 12 residues. Germline V CDR1 and CDR2: SNHLY, FYNNEI. Trimming left V 3 bases short and J 7 bases short, with 10 bases between. CDR3 region: CASSDRGGEQYV. Here the CDR3 DNA reads TGTGCCAGCAGTGATAGGGGAGGAGAGCAGTACGTC.

This clonotype was counted ten times or more. This chain connects TRBV7-8 to TRBJ2-7; 8 bases match TRBD2. From germline, CDR1 is SGHVS and CDR2 FQNEAQ. Trimming took 2 bases from V and 1 from J; bases not matched to a gene: 10. This CDR3 region has 17 residues. Here the CDR3 reads CASSLRSAGDLSYEQYF. In DNA form, the CDR3 reads TGTGCCAGCAGCTTACGGTCAGCGGGGGACCTTTCCTACGAGCAGTACTTC.

This clonotype was counted at least ten times. This chain links TRBV30 with TRBJ2-7; D ambiguous. The V and J ends lost 7 bases and 1 base respectively, with 5 bases between them. The CDR3 is 10 amino acids. CDR1 and CDR2 from the germline V gene are GTSNPN and SVGIG (reference sequence). The CDR3 reads CASLSYEQYV. The CDR3 DNA reads as TGTGCCTCCCTGTCCTACGAGCAGTACGTC.

This clonotype was recorded a few times. V usage is TRBV20-1 and J usage is TRBJ2-4; D is possibly TRBD1 (5 bases). CDR1 and CDR2 from the germline V gene are DFQATT and SNEGSKA (reference sequence). The germline V and J ends were trimmed by 6 bases and 5 bases, with 23 bases remaining between them. This CDR3 is built from 16 residues. CDR3 residues: CSAPSRDNLAENIQYF. The CDR3 nucleotides read TGCAGTGCCCCTTCCAGGGATAATTTGGCCGAAAACATTCAGTACTTC.

Many counts were recorded for this clonotype. The rearrangement links TRBV6-1 to TRBJ2-7; D not resolved. The CDR3 has 14 residues. Deletions cut 7 bases from V and 0 bases from J, with 13 bases between. The germline gives CDR1 MNHNS, CDR2 SASEGT. The CDR3 DNA sequence: TGTGCCAGCACCGCAGCCCTGAGCTCCTACGAGCAGTACTTC. Translating gives CASTAALSSYEQYF.

The CDR3 nucleotides are TGTGCCAGCAGTTACCAGGGGGCGATGAATTCACCCCTCCACTTT. This translates into CASSYQGAMNSPLHF. The J gene is TRBJ1-6, the V gene TRBV6-5, with 8 bases fitting TRBD1. Germline V CDR1 and CDR2: MNHEY, SVGAGI. The CDR3 totals 15 residues. The V segment lost 2 bases and the J segment 7 bases; nucleotides outside the gene matches: 4.